The rows below give T cell receptor beta chains drawn from one sample of a study of control samples from healthy donors and cancer patients. Produced via immunoSEQ multiplex PCR; TCRdb's table is partial and in-frame only. The data contain about 410,000 clones, approximately 90% of them singletons. The sequenced sample was PBMCs. All receptors derive from a middle-aged man with head and neck cancer. The CDR3 runs from the conserved cysteine through the conserved F or W. D genes are given only for firm matches. Clone size, where shown, is once, few, many, or a class for clones that have expanded.

TRBV13	-	-	17	TRBJ1-5	TGTGCCAGCAGCTTAGGCCCCCGGGACGTTAGCAATCAGCCCCAGCATTTT	CASSLGPRDVSNQPQHF
TRBV19	-	-	12	TRBJ1-1	TGTGCCAGTAGTATTTCCGGACAGTTGGCTTTCTTT	CASSISGQLAFF
TRBV4-1	TRBD1	-	16	TRBJ1-1	TGCGCCAGCAGCCAAGTAGGGACAGGAATGAACACTGAAGCTTTCTTT	CASSQVGTGMNTEAFF
TRBV5-4	TRBD1	-	14	TRBJ2-7	TGTGCCAGCAGCTTCGACAGGGGCTCCTACGAGCAGTACTTC	CASSFDRGSYEQYF
TRBV6-6	-	few	15	TRBJ2-1	TGTGCCAGCAGTTACACGAGGAGCTCCTACAATGAGCAGTTCTTC	CASSYTRSSYNEQFF
TRBV5-5	TRBD1	-	18	TRBJ1-4	TGTGCCAGCAGCTTGCCGGACAGGGCCCCGGGAACTAATGAAAAACTGTTTTTT	CASSLPDRAPGTNEKLFF
TRBV19	-	-	17	TRBJ1-1	TGTGCCAGTAGAACTTCTCGACAACTAGTGATGAACACTGAAGCTTTCTTT	CASRTSRQLVMNTEAFF
TRBV3-1/TRBV3-2	TRBD2	-	16	TRBJ2-7	TGTGCCAGCAGCCCGAGGATTGGTAGCGGGAGTTACGAGCAGTACTTC	CASSPRIGSGSYEQYF
TRBV28	TRBD1	-	17	TRBJ1-3	TGTGCCAGCAGTTTATCCGGGACAGCTCACTCTGGAAACACCATATATTTT	CASSLSGTAHSGNTIYF
TRBV3-1/TRBV3-2	-	-	15	TRBJ2-3	TGTGCCAGCACCCCCGGTGGGGGGAGCACAGATACGCAGTATTTT	CASTPGGGSTDTQYF
TRBV19	-	once	13	TRBJ1-2	TGTGCCAGTAGTCTTCAGACAGGACGCGGCTACACCTTC	CASSLQTGRGYTF
TRBV7-3	-	-	14	TRBJ2-3	TGTGCCAGCAGCTTAAACGGGGGAGGTGATACGCAGTATTTT	CASSLNGGGDTQYF
TRBV12-3/TRBV12-4	-	-	12	TRBJ2-7	TGTGCCAGCAGTCGGGACTTCAACGAGCAGTACTTC	CASSRDFNEQYF
TRBV6-5	-	-	12	TRBJ1-2	TGTGCCAGCAGCCAGAGTAACTATGGCTACACCTTC	CASSQSNYGYTF
TRBV27	-	-	13	TRBJ1-4	TGTGCCAGCAGTGCCAATCCCCGGGGGAAACTGTTTTTT	CASSANPRGKLFF
TRBV25-1	-	-	14	TRBJ2-1	TGTGCCAGCAGTGACTTGGGAGAGTTCAATGAGCAGTTCTTC	CASSDLGEFNEQFF
TRBV24-1	-	-	11	TRBJ1-2	TGTGCCACCAGTGGGGGCTATGGCTACACCTTC	CATSGGYGYTF
TRBV28	TRBD2	-	16	TRBJ2-3	TGTGCCAGCAGTGTCCTGGGGCGGGGGGATATGGATACGCAGTATTTT	CASSVLGRGDMDTQYF
TRBV27	TRBD2	-	16	TRBJ2-3	TGTGCCAGCAGTTTGGGCGGGAGGGGAAACACAGATACGCAGTATTTT	CASSLGGRGNTDTQYF
TRBV19	TRBD2	-	13	TRBJ2-7	TGTGCCAGTAATAGCGGGAGTCACGGGGAGCAGTACTTC	CASNSGSHGEQYF
TRBV6-2/TRBV6-3	TRBD2	-	17	TRBJ2-7	TGTGCCAGCAGTTACTATCACAGCGGGGGGGCCTCCTACGAGCAGTACTTC	CASSYYHSGGASYEQYF
TRBV9	TRBD1	-	15	TRBJ2-2	TGTGCCAGCAGCGTCGGGACAGGGCAATTGAGGGAGCTGTTTTTT	CASSVGTGQLRELFF
TRBV29-1	-	-	11	TRBJ2-7	TGCAGCGTCAAGACTTTCTACGAGCAGTACTTC	CSVKTFYEQYF
TRBV9	TRBD2	-	15	TRBJ2-1	TGTGCCAGCAGCGTAATGCGGGAGGGCTACACTGAGCAGTTCTTC	CASSVMREGYTEQFF
TRBV3-1/TRBV3-2	-	-	16	TRBJ1-1	TGTGCCAGCAGCCAAGATCGGGTGACAATGAACACTGAAGCTTTCTTT	CASSQDRVTMNTEAFF
TRBV5-1	-	-	14	TRBJ1-1	TGCGCCAGCATGCTTGCGGGACACAACACTGAAGCTTTCTTT	CASMLAGHNTEAFF
TRBV11-3	-	once	18	TRBJ2-5	TGTGCCAGCAGCCGAGGGGCAGGGGGGGAGTGGGTCGAGGAGACCCAGTACTTC	CASSRGAGGEWVEETQYF
TRBV5-1	TRBD2	-	14	TRBJ2-1	TGCGCCAGCAGCGGGACTAGCGTAGGAAATGAGCAGTTCTTC	CASSGTSVGNEQFF
TRBV19	TRBD1	once	15	TRBJ1-1	TGTGCCAGTAGTATGATGGGACAGGGGGCCACTGAAGCTTTCTTT	CASSMMGQGATEAFF
TRBV11-2	TRBD1	-	12	TRBJ2-1	TGTGCCAGCAGCTCCGGGACAGGGGGCTTGTTCTTC	CASSSGTGGLFF
TRBV27	-	-	15	TRBJ2-7	TGTGCCAGCAGTTTTGCGGGGGCTTTCTCCTACGAGCAGTACTTC	CASSFAGAFSYEQYF
TRBV6-5	-	-	15	TRBJ2-7	TGTGCCAGCAGTTCCTTCTCGGTAGGAGCCTACGAGCAGTACTTC	CASSSFSVGAYEQYF
TRBV16	-	-	15	TRBJ1-6	TGTGCCAGCACCCTGACAGAACCCTATAATTCACCCCTCCACTTT	CASTLTEPYNSPLHF
TRBV9	-	-	14	TRBJ2-7	TGTGCCAGCAGCCCCCACCTAGTCTCCTACGAGCAGTACTTC	CASSPHLVSYEQYF
TRBV10-1	-	-	15	TRBJ1-6	TGCGCCAGCAGTGAGTTACAGGGCGGGAATTCACCCCTCCACTTT	CASSELQGGNSPLHF
TRBV24-1	-	-	13	TRBJ1-1	TGTGCCACCAGGACGAGCCTTAACACTGAAGCTTTCTTT	CATRTSLNTEAFF
TRBV28	-	-	13	TRBJ2-3	TGTGCCAGCAGTTTTTCGGGGGCAGATACGCAGTATTTT	CASSFSGADTQYF
TRBV18	-	-	16	TRBJ1-2	TGTGCCAGCTCACCAACCGTGACGGGGGAGGACTATGGCTACACCTTC	CASSPTVTGEDYGYTF
TRBV5-4	TRBD1	-	14	TRBJ1-2	TGTGCCAGCAGCTTACAGGGGGCGAACTATGGCTACACCTTC	CASSLQGANYGYTF
TRBV25-1	-	-	14	TRBJ1-2	TGTGCCAGCAGTGAAGTAAACAGCAACTATGGCTACACCTTC	CASSEVNSNYGYTF
TRBV5-6	-	-	15	TRBJ2-7	TGTGCCAGCAGCTTGGGAGGGGCCTCCTCCTACGAGCAGTACTTC	CASSLGGASSYEQYF
TRBV7-9	-	-	12	TRBJ1-2	TGTGCCAGCACCCCGGGGGCCTATGGCTACACCTTC	CASTPGAYGYTF
TRBV28	-	-	13	TRBJ2-3	TGTGCCAGCAGTTTTGGTTTCACAGATACGCAGTATTTT	CASSFGFTDTQYF